Presented here are 3 T cell receptor beta chains from one specimen sequenced in a study of cytotoxic CD8 clonotypes in ibrutinib-treated CLL. The data were produced by immunoSEQ multiplex PCR, yet TCRdb's version contains in-frame clones alone and is incomplete. The sample carries about 120,000 clones, approximately 56% recorded once. Source: PBMCs, taken after 24 months of ibrutinib treatment. The receptors here all came from a human donor with chronic lymphocytic leukemia.

The chain is built from TRBV30 and TRBJ1-1; D possibly corresponds to TRBD1 (5 bases). CDR1 and CDR2 from the germline V gene are GTSNPN and SVGIG (reference sequence). This CDR3 region has 13 residues. Trimming left V 4 bases short and J 4 bases short, with 13 bases between. In DNA form, the CDR3 reads TGTGCCTGGAACAGCGGGGGAGTCACTGAAGCTTTCTTT. It is translated as CAWNSGGVTEAFF. Using reference TRBV30 and TRBJ1-1 for the parts outside the CDR3, the full variable domain is SQTIHQWPATLVQPVGSPLSLECTVEGTSNPNLYWYRQAAGRGLQLLFYSVGIGQISSEVPQNLSASRPQDRQFILSSKKLLLSDSGFYLCAWNSGGVTEAFFGQGTRLTVV.

This clone was observed a few times. The J gene is TRBJ2-2, the V gene TRBV9, with 8 bases fitting TRBD2. Per the germline V gene, CDR1 is SGDLS and CDR2 is YYNGEE. Trimming at V came to 1 base and at J to 7 bases, leaving 12 bases not matched to a gene. The CDR3 length is 17 residues. The CDR3 loop reads CASSVISGGRGVGELFF. The DNA of the CDR3 is TGTGCCAGCAGCGTAATCAGCGGGGGCCGCGGCGTCGGGGAGCTGTTTTTT. Using reference TRBV9 and TRBJ2-2 for the parts outside the CDR3, the full variable domain is DSGVTQTPKHLITATGQRVTLRCSPRSGDLSVYWYQQSLDQGLQFLIQYYNGEERAKGNILERFSAQQFPDLHSELNLSSLELGDSALYFCASSVISGGRGVGELFFGEGSRLTVL.

Worth noting for this clone: Other DNA sequences in the same sample also yield this CDR3. The chain couples TRBV2 to TRBJ2-7; D gene unclear. The CDR3 length is 12 residues. V lost 7 bases to trimming and J lost 0 bases, with 7 bases between them. Germline V gene lookup returns CDR1 SNHLY and CDR2 FYNNEI. This CDR3 reads CASTRSSYEQYF. Here the CDR3 DNA reads TGTGCCAGCACTAGAAGCTCCTACGAGCAGTACTTC.